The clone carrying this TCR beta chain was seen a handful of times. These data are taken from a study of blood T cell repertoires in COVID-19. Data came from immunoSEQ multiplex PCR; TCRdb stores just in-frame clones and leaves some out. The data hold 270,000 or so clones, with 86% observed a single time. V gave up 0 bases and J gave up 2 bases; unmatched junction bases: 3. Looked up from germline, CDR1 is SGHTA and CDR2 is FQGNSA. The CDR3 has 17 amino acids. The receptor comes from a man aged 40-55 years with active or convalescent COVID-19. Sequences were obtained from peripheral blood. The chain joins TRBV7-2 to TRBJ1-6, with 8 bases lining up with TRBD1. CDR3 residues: CASSLAGTGAYNSPLHF. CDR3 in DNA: TGTGCCAGCAGCTTAGCCGGGACAGGAGCCTATAATTCACCCCTCCACTTT.